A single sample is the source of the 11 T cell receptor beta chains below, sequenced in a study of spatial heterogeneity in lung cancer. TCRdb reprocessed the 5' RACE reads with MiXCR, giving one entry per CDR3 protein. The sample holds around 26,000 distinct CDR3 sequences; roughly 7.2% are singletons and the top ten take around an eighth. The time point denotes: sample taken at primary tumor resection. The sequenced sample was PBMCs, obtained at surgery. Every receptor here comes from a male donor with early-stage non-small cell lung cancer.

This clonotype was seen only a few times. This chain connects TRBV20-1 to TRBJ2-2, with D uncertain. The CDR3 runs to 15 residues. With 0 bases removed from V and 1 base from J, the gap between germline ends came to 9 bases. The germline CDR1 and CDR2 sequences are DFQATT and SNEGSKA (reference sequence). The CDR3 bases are TGCAGTGCTAGAGATAAAAAGCGGAACACCGGGGAGCTGTTTTTT. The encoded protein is CSARDKKRNTGELFF.

DNA of the CDR3: TGTGCCAGCAGTTACCAGATGGGCGGGAGTGTCGTAACCTACGAGCAGTACTTC. This codes for CASSYQMGGSVVTYEQYF. The V call is TRBV6-6, the J call TRBJ2-7; 7 nucleotides match TRBD2. The V gene end was trimmed by 2 bases and the J gene end by 2 bases; junction bases not matched to a gene: 15. This CDR3 comprises 18 residues. The germline gives CDR1 MNHNY, CDR2 SVGAGI (reference sequence).

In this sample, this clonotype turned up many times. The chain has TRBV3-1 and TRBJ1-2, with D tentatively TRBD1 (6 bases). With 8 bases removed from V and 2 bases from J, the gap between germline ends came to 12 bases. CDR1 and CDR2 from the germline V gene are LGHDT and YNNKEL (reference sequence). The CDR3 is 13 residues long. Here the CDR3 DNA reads TGTGCCAGCCGCTTTACAGGGAACTATGGCTACACCTTC. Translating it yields CASRFTGNYGYTF.

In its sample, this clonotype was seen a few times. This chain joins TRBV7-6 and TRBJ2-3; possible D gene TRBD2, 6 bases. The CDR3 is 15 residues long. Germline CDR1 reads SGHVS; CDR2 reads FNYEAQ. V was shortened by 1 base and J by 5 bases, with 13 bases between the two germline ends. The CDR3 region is CASSLDAGPGDTQYF. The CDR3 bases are TGTGCCAGCAGCTTAGACGCGGGGCCGGGAGATACGCAGTATTTT.

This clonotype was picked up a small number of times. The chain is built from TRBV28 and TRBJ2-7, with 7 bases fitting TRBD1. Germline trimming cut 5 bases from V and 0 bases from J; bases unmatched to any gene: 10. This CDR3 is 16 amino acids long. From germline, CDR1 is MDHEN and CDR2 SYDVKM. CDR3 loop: CASSRIGAGGSYEQYF. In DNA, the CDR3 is TGTGCCAGCAGTCGCATTGGGGCAGGGGGCTCCTACGAGCAGTACTTC.

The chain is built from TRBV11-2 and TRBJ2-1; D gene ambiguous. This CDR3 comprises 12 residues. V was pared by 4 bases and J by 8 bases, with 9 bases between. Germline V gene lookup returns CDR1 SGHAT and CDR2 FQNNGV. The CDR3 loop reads CASSSHVDEQFF. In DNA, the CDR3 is TGTGCCAGCAGCTCGCACGTGGATGAGCAGTTCTTC.

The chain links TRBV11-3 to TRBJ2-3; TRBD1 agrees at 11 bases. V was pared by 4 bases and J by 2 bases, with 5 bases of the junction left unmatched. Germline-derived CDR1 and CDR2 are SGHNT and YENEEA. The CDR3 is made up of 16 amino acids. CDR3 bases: TGTGCCAGCAGCTGGGGGACAGGGGGATACACAGATACGCAGTATTTT. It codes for CASSWGTGGYTDTQYF.

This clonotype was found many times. CDR3 bases: TGCAGTCCCAGTGGGACCCCCGGTGGCTACACCTTC. This sequence encodes CSPSGTPGGYTF. This chain joins TRBV20-1 and TRBJ1-2; a possible D gene is TRBD1 (5 bases). The V gene lost 8 bases and the J gene lost 7 bases, with 17 bases spanning the gap. Germline V gene lookup returns CDR1 DFQATT and CDR2 SNEGSKA (reference sequence). The CDR3 spans 12 residues.

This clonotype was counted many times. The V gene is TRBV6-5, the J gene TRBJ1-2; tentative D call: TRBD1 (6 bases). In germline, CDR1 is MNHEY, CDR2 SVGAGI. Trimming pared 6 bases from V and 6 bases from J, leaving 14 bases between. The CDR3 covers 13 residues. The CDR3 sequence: CASRAGVVNGYTF. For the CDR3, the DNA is TGTGCCAGCAGGGCAGGGGTTGTTAATGGCTACACCTTC.

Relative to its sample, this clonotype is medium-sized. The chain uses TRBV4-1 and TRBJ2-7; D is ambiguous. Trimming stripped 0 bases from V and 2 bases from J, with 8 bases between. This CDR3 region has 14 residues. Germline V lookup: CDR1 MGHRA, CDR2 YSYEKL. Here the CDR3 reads CASSQEPGAYEQYV. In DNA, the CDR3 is TGCGCCAGCAGCCAAGAACCAGGTGCCTACGAGCAGTACGTC.

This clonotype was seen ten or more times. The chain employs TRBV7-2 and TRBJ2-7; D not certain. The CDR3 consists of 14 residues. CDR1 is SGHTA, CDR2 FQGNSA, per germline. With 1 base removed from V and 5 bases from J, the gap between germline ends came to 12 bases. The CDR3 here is CASSLDPGSNEQYF. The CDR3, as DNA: TGTGCCAGCAGCTTAGACCCGGGTAGCAACGAGCAGTACTTC. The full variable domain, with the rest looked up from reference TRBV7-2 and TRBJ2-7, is GAGVSQSPSNKVTEKGKDVELRCDPISGHTALYWYRQSLGQGLEFLIYFQGNSAPDKSGLPSDRFSAERTGGSVSTLTIQRTQQEDSAVYLCASSLDPGSNEQYFGPGTRLTVT.